Sequencing of this TCR beta chain was carried out in a study of cytomegalovirus exposure and HLA in healthy donors (dated by TCRdb to 2016 to 2017). General notes on the study: An earlier analysis of 587 of the donors reported approximately 260 Gb of sequence data and 95 million to 120 million unique TCR beta sequences obtained from approximately 180 million T cells. An early release covering approximately 600 HLA-typed donors comprised about 300 gigabases of sequencing data and about 90 million unique TCR sequences. Of the approximately 400 genotyped donors, approximately 80% fell in the genetic ancestry cluster associated with self-reported Caucasian donors. The study aimed to test whether cataloging public T cell receptors could reveal signatures of past pathogen exposure. Using immunosequencing, the study profiled T cell repertoires from about 610 subjects and related those repertoires to cytomegalovirus serostatus. Besides the first cohort of hundreds of subjects, a separate validation cohort made up of 120 different subjects was used. High-throughput TCR immunosequencing, statistical association of individual TCRs with disease status, and machine learning were combined to predict cytomegalovirus infection status. A later analysis re-analyzed previously published TCR beta repertoires from several hundred donors and added high-resolution HLA genotyping to study TCR occurrence patterns. In the later analysis, no new phenotypic data were used to find candidate immune exposures; instead, reliance was placed on TCR beta sequences and their occurrence across donors. In an earlier analysis of roughly 540 of the donors, high-throughput TCR beta sequencing was used to judge whether each TCR beta V gene segment behaved as functional or pseudogenic. Donor age, sex, ethnicity and CMV serostatus were compiled alongside the repertoire data. In a later genetic analysis, genome-wide SNP genotypes for about 65% of the 666 donors were used, and that subset was treated as a discovery cohort. Every repertoire in the discovery cohort had been generated on one and the same sequencing platform. HLA typing covered class I and class II loci at four-digit resolution. The number of donors typed differed by locus, with about 629-630 for A, B, C, DRB1 and DQB1, roughly 520 for DQA1, over 600 for DPA1, and under 490 for DPB1. Roughly five DR-DQ haplotypes were treated as single units for association and clustering because of strong linkage in the cohort. On average, roughly 240,000 unique TCR beta nucleotide sequences were sequenced per donor among 300 to 500 genotyped donors of the cohort, with 15% to 20% of those sequences being non-productive. Summary of the overall study and its limitations: Immune exposure information for the cohort was limited to CMV serostatus. In both the original and validation cohorts, the classifier was reported to diagnose cytomegalovirus status with high specificity and sensitivity. In a later analysis, most CMV-associated TCR beta chains were found to appear HLA-restricted, with HLA associations seemingly driven largely by CMV exposure. Linkage disequilibrium might explain the correlated functional status among segregating V segments, but an unknown experimental factor could not be ruled out. Across donors, most TCR sequences were observed very rarely, whereas some public TCRs were present in many individuals. According to a later genetic analysis, donors in an Asian-associated ancestry cluster had fewer N-insertions in productive TCRs than the approximately 650-donor mean. Roughly uniform sequencing depth across donors was assumed in presence/absence analyses, although this assumption may not hold. An earlier analysis of approximately 540 of the donors showed that most TCR beta V segments appeared in productive rearrangements either about 87% or about 30% of the time, which broadly matched IMGT annotations. An association between a missense DCLRE1C variant and V-gene and J-gene trimming of TCR beta chains was found in a later genetic analysis and replicated in an independent cohort. The 87-base-pair reads could not distinguish some IMGT-functional V segments, including TRBV6-2 and TRBV6-3, so those segments were excluded. Because HLA typing was missing for some donors at each locus, association tests included only the typed subset. This cohort had only TCR beta chains sequenced, and the lack of alpha or paired-chain data limited which features could be detected. In vitro tests confirmed that a few of the cytomegalovirus-associated TCR beta chains recognize cytomegalovirus antigens. At a false discovery rate of 0.05, a later analysis linked fewer than 20,000 TCR beta sequences to specific HLA alleles. Several of the top co-occurrence clusters appeared to be linked to parvovirus B19, influenza, CMV and Epstein-Barr virus, according to a later analysis. Assigning TCR associations to individual alleles was difficult when HLA alleles, especially DR and DQ, strongly co-occurred. A cluster of highly shared sequence variants was judged likely to represent a technical artifact of the sequencing pipeline. Because counts were too low, around 18 rarely observed V segments, including chromosome 9 orphons, were left out of the earlier analysis of approximately 500 of the donors. A further reported finding was that TCR beta sequences accurately predicted the HLA-A and HLA-B alleles for most subjects in the first cohort. A total of 150 to 200 TCR beta chains were listed by the study as associated with cytomegalovirus. In a later analysis, TCR association rates were found to vary across HLA loci, with the most associated TCRs seen for DRB1 alleles and the fewest for HLA-C alleles. According to the authors, the approach could potentially be generalized to other disease states and immunological phenotypes. A later analysis found that HLA-associated TCR beta chains were more clonally expanded and had lower generation probabilities than equally common non-associated chains.

The cohort was made up of hundreds of healthy bone marrow donors. Cohort members were all nominally healthy when sampled, although unrecorded immune exposures were likely present. The donor was CMV seropositive and was included in the group of approximately 310 seropositive cohort members. A peripheral blood sample was provided by each donor, and peripheral blood mononuclear cells were used for TCR beta sequencing. Genomic DNA extraction from the blood cell samples was performed with the Qiagen DNeasy Blood Extraction Kit. Comment on this clone: Its recognized antigen is unknown. No base quality values were provided; no much bigger clone lies one nucleotide off.

The V and J ends are trimmed by 4 bases and 8 bases, leaving 17 bases between them. CDR1 MGHRA and CDR2 YSYEKL were looked up in the germline V gene. The CDR3 spans 14 residues, from the cysteine through the phenylalanine. Only the CDR3 DNA is retained, 42 bases long and in frame from the first base. Preparation of the library involved the immunoSEQ multiplex PCR assay. For the multiplex PCR, a mixture combining 60 forward primers for TCR Vbeta segments and 13 reverse primers for TCR Jbeta segments was used. A multiplex PCR assay on genomic DNA amplified the CDR3 region of rearranged TCR beta genes. The Illumina HiSeq System was used to sequence the amplified TCR beta libraries as 87-base-pair reads. The original pipeline was this. A later analysis tallied 70 million to 100 million unique TCR beta chains across the 600 to 700 repertoires, and roughly 11 million of those chains were shared by two or more donors. Raw reads were error-corrected and collapsed into unique sequences with a nearest-neighbor algorithm that merged closely related sequences to remove PCR and sequencing errors. CDR3 sequences were aligned to IMGT reference sequences to assign V, D and J gene segments. Each retained sequence needed at least a six-nucleotide match to both a V gene segment and a J gene segment. Rearrangements were called productive when the CDR3 lacked stop codons and stayed in frame with V and J; all others were non-productive. CDR3 was defined according to IMGT convention as the region running from the second conserved V-encoded cysteine to the conserved J-encoded phenylalanine. The earlier analysis of about 610 of the donors excluded any sequence lacking an unambiguous match to a single V gene segment. An earlier analysis of just under 600 of the donors called V segments functional above 56.7% productive rearrangements and segregating when the between-donor standard deviation exceeded 5%. A statistical classification framework was built for diagnosing cytomegalovirus status from the catalog of TCR beta chain sequences. V and J gene assignment, in a later analysis, came from comparing TCR nucleotide sequences with IMGT/GENE-DB human TR gene sequences. In a later analysis, CDR3 sequences and most-parsimonious VDJ recombination scenarios were assigned using the TCRdist pipeline. In a later analysis, each TCR beta chain was defined by its CDR3 amino acid sequence together with its V-gene family, and reads lacking a unique V-gene family were excluded. To address suspected cross-contamination and a sequencing artifact, a later analysis removed approximately 600 highly shared, low-generation-probability nucleotide sequences. A later analysis calculated a clonal expansion index for each public chain from normalized within-repertoire ranks of inferred template counts. A later analysis computed generation probabilities with a VDJ recombination model fitted to out-of-frame rearrangements, and checked the results against IGoR. A later analysis scored TCR-TCR, TCR-HLA and TCR-CMV co-occurrence with hypergeometric tests, applying a repertoire-size bias correction to TCR pairs. False discovery rates were estimated in a later analysis by permuting HLA or CMV assignments 20 times. In a later analysis, co-occurring TCRs were grouped using DBSCAN, with TCRdist sequence similarity added in when clustering inside HLA-allele-positive subsets. For co-occurrence clustering, repertoires with fewer than 30,000 or more than 120,000 public chains were excluded, along with 4 to 6 repertoires with anomalous nucleotide sharing. Here the immuneACCESS table is served through TCRdb, limited to in-frame sequences with V and J called. Missing clones are a known gap in these copies; in checked studies unresolved V genes cover under half, and the rest lacks a known reason. That table gives V, J and clone size, and the DNA gave D and trimming. Present in this sample are around 140,000 clones, about 78% of which were seen just once. The ten biggest clones cover about 3.9% of the sample.

Sequenced material: PBMCs. The rearrangement combines TRBV4-1 with TRBJ1-1; the D gene identity is not certain. The receptor was isolated from a man over 45 in good health and CMV-seropositive. The nucleotides are TGCGCCAGCAGCCGAGAGAGGGCCTCGCGGGAAGCTTTCTTT. This encodes CASSRERASREAFF.